The present entry profiles one T cell receptor beta chain with its context. Based on its abundance in the sample, this clone is large (0.1 to 1%). This clone's antigen is unknown. No much larger clone is present one base from it, and per-base qualities are unavailable. Before undergoing thyroid surgery, none of the patients had been given any kind of treatment. Using T-cell receptor beta sequencing, the study looked back at clinical samples from patients collected from the early 2010s to the late 2010s. The sample is drawn from a study of metastatic and nonmetastatic thyroid tumors (dated by TCRdb to the early 2020s). A note on the overall study: Repertoires were compared across peripheral blood and tumor or nodule tissue samples from malignant and benign thyroid patients.

The V end loses 2 bases and the J end loses 0 bases, and a stretch of 5 bases separates them. CDR1 and CDR2, per the germline V gene, are MNHEY and SVGAGI. From its cysteine to its phenylalanine, the CDR3 spans 14 amino acids. Only the CDR3 DNA is retained, 42 bases long and in frame from the first base. The protocol used for the library was PCR. The listed sequencing device is Illumina HiSeq 4000. High-throughput sequencing was used to profile the TCR beta-chain CDR3 region of each patient. As for the original processing: CDR3 differences across clinicopathological groups were used to build a classifier for discriminating distant-metastatic papillary thyroid cancer patients. To measure repertoire diversity the researchers used the Shannon index, while the Morisita-Horn index served to gauge how similar the tumor and blood repertoires were. Using fastp at Q25 and MiXCR, TCRdb reprocessed the public reads and kept productive beta chains. TCRdb, not the authors, supplied the V and J calls. Here the sample has roughly 15,000 clones; approximately 20% occur a single time. The top ten clonotypes cover roughly 7% of the sample.

Summary of the overall study and its limitations: TCR beta diversity was reported as significantly higher in malignant tumors than in benign nodules, in both blood and tumor samples.

The sequencing sample was made of adjacent normal tissue. This sequence was found in a female donor with papillary thyroid cancer or a benign thyroid nodule (not recorded which). Some clones in this sample may be carry-over from other donors' samples. This receptor chain uses TRBV6-5 and TRBJ1-3, and TRBD1 may be the D gene, going by 5 matching bases. The CDR3: CASSYDSSGNTIYF. Read as DNA, the sequence is TGTGCCAGCAGTTACGACAGCTCTGGAAACACCATATATTTT.